This T cell receptor (beta chain) was recorded in a study of identical twins. Study-level points and caveats: Invariant populations such as MAIT and iNKT cells could partly muddle zero-insertion analyses. In drawing conclusions, the study used cross-sectional statistical analysis and did not follow the same donors. Beta out-of-frame twin sharing showed a weaker excess.

TCRdb independently ran MiXCR on the 5' RACE reads; one entry per CDR3 protein. The sample has roughly 700,000 distinct CDR3 sequences, approximately 9% seen once; the top ten hold 0.75% to 1%. This clonotype showed up just a few times. The antigen is unknown. Germline CDR1 DFQATT, CDR2 SNEGSKA (reference sequence). V gave up 6 bases and J gave up 0 bases, with 2 bases separating them. There are 10 residues in the CDR3. These sequences were also reported in another study, on yellow fever vaccine responses in identical twins.

This clonotype originated in a woman between 18 and 29 years old in good health. V and J are TRBV20-1 and TRBJ2-5; D gene uncertain. The material sequenced was PBMCs. As DNA, the CDR3 is TGCAGTGCAGACCAAGAGACCCAGTACTTC. Translation gives CSADQETQYF.